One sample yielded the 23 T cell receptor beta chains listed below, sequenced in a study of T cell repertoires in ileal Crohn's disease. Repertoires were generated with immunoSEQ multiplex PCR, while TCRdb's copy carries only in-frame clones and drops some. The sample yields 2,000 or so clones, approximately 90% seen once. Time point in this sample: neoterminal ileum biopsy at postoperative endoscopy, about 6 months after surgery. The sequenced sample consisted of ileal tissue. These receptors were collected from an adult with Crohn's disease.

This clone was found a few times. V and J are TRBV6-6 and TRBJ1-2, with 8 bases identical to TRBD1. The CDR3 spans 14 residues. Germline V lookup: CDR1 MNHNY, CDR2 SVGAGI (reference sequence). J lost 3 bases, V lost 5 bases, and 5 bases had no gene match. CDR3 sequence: CASSETGVDYGYTF. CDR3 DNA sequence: TGTGCCAGCAGTGAGACAGGGGTTGACTATGGCTACACCTTC.

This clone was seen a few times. The CDR3 bases are TGCGCCAGCAGTGAGAAGGCGGGAGGAAAGGACGGAAACATTCAGTACTTC. This encodes CASSEKAGGKDGNIQYF. The V gene is TRBV10-1, the J gene TRBJ2-4, with 8 positions matching TRBD2. After removal of 2 bases from V and 6 bases from J, the junction contained 12 bases not matched to a gene. Germline values: CDR1 WNHNN, CDR2 SYGVQD (reference sequence). The length of the CDR3 is 17 residues.

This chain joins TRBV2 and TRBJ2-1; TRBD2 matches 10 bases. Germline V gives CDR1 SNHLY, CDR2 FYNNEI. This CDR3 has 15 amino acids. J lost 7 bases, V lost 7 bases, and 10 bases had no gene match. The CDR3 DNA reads TGTGCCAGCAAGTTCGAGCGGGAGGGCCGAAATGAGCAGTTCTTC. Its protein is CASKFEREGRNEQFF.

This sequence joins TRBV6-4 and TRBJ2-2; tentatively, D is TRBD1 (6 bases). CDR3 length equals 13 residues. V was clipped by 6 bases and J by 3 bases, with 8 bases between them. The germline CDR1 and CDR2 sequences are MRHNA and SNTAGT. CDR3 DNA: TGTGCCAGCAGCTACAGGGACACCGGGGAGCTGTTTTTT. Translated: CASSYRDTGELFF.

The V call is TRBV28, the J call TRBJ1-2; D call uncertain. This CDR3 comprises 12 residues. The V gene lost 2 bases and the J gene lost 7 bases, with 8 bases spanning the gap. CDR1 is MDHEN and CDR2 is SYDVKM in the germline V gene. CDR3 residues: CASSLRGRGYTF. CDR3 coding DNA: TGTGCCAGCAGTTTACGGGGTCGTGGCTACACCTTC.

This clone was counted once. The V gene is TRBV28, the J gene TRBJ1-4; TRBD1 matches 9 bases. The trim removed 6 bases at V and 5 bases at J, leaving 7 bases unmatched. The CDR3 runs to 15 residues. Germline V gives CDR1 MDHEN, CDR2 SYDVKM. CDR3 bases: TGTGCCAGCAGCCTCCCGGGACAGGGAAATGAAAAACTGTTTTTT. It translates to CASSLPGQGNEKLFF.

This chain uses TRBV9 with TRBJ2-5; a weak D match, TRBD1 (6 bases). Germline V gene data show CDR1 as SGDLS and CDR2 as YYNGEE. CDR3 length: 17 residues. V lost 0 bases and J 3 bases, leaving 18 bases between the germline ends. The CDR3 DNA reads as TGTGCCAGCAGCGTAGCTTTAGTTTCGGCAGGGGAAGAGACCCAGTACTTC. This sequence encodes CASSVALVSAGEETQYF. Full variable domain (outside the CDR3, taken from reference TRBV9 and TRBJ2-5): DSGVTQTPKHLITATGQRVTLRCSPRSGDLSVYWYQQSLDQGLQFLIQYYNGEERAKGNILERFSAQQFPDLHSELNLSSLELGDSALYFCASSVALVSAGEETQYFGPGTRLLVL.

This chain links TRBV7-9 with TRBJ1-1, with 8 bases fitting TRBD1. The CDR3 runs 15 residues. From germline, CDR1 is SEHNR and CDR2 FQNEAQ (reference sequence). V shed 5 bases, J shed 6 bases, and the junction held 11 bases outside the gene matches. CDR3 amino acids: CASSVNQGAAAEAFF. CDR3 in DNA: TGTGCCAGCAGCGTTAACCAGGGGGCTGCGGCTGAAGCTTTCTTT.

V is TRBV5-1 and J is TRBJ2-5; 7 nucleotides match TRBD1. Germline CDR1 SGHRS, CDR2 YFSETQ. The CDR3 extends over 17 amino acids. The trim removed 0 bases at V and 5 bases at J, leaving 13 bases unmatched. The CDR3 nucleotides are TGCGCCAGCAGCTTGGCCATCGGACAGGCCCTAGGGGAGACCCAGTACTTC. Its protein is CASSLAIGQALGETQYF.

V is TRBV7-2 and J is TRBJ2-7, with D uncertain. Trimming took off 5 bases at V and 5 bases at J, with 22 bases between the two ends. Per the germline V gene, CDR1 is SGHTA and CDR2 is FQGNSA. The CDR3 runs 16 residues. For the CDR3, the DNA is TGTGCCAGCAGCCCCGGTGCGGTCCCACCTCTCAACGAGCAGTACTTC. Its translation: CASSPGAVPPLNEQYF. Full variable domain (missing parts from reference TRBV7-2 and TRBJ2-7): GAGVSQSPSNKVTEKGKDVELRCDPISGHTALYWYRQSLGQGLEFLIYFQGNSAPDKSGLPSDRFSAERTGGSVSTLTIQRTQQEDSAVYLCASSPGAVPPLNEQYFGPGTRLTVT.

In nucleotides, the CDR3 is TGCGCCAGCAGGAGGGGACAGGGTTTAGAGCAGTACTTC. It encodes CASRRGQGLEQYF. The chain carries TRBV10-2 and TRBJ2-7; 9 bases fit TRBD1. Trimming cost V 6 bases and J 7 bases; bases outside gene matches: 7. CDR3 length: 13 residues. Germline V gives CDR1 WSHSY, CDR2 SAAADI.

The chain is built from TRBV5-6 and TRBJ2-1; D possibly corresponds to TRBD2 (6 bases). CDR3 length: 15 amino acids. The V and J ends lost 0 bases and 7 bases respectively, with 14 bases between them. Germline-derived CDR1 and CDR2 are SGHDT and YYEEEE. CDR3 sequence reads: CASSLGRDLRNEQFF. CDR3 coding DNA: TGTGCCAGCAGCTTGGGGAGGGACCTCAGGAATGAGCAGTTCTTC.

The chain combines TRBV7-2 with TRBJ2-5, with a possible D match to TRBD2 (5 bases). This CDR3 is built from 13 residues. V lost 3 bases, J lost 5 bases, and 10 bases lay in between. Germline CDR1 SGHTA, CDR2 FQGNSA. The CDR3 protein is CASSFGNGETQYF. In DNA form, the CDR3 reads TGTGCCAGCAGCTTCGGGAACGGGGAGACCCAGTACTTC.

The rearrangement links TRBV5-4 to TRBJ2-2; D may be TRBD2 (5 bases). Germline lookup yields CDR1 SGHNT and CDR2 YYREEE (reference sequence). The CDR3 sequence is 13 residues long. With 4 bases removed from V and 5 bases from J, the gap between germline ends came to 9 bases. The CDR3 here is CASSTGLTGELFF. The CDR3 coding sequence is TGTGCCAGCAGCACCGGACTTACCGGGGAGCTGTTTTTT.

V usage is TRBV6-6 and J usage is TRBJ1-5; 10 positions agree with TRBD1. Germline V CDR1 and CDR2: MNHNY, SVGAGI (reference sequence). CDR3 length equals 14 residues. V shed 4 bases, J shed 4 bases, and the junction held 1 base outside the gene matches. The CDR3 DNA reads TGTGCCAGCAGTTCGGGACAGGGGAATCAGCCCCAGCATTTT. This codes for CASSSGQGNQPQHF.

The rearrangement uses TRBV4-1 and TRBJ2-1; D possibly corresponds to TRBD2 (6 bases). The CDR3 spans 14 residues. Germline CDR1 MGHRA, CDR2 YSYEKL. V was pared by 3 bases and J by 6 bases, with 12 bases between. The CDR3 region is CASSHRLVTNEQFF. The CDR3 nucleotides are TGCGCCAGCAGCCATCGACTAGTCACCAATGAGCAGTTCTTC.

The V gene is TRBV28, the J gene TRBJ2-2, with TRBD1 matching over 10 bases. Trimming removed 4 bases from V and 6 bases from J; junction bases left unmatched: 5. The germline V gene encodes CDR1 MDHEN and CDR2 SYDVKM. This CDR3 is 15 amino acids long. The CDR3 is CASSSSGTGAGELFF. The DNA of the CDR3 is TGTGCCAGCAGTTCCTCCGGGACAGGGGCCGGGGAGCTGTTTTTT.

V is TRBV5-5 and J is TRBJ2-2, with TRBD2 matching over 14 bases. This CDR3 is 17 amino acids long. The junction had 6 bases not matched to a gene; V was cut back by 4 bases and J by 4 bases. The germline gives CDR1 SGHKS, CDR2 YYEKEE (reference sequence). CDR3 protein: CASSPGTSGSRTGELFF. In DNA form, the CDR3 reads TGTGCCAGCAGCCCGGGGACTAGCGGGAGTCGCACCGGGGAGCTGTTTTTT.

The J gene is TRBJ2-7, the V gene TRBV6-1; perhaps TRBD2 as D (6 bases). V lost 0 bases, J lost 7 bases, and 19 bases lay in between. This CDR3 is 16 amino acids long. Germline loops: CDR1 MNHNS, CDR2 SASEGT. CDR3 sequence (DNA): TGTGCCAGCAGTGAAGCAAGGGGACTCCCTGCGGGGGAGCAGTACTTC. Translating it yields CASSEARGLPAGEQYF.

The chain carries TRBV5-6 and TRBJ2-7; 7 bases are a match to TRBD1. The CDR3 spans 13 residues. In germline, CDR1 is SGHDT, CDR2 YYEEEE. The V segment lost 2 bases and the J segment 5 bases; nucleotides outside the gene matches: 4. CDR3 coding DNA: TGTGCCAGCAGCTTCGACAGGGAAAACGAGCAGTACTTC. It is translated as CASSFDRENEQYF.

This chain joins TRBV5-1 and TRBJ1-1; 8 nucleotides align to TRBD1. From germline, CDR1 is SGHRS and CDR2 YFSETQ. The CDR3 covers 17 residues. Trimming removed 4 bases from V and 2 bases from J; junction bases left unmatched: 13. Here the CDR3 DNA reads TGCGCCAGCAGCCAAAACCCAGGCGGGACAGGAAACACTGAAGCTTTCTTT. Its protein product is CASSQNPGGTGNTEAFF.

The CDR3 nucleotides are TGTGCCAGCAGCTCTGACAGGGGGAATCAGCCCCAGCATTTT. Its protein is CASSSDRGNQPQHF. V gene TRBV7-8 combines with J gene TRBJ1-5; 9 bases are a match to TRBD1. This CDR3 comprises 14 residues. Germline V gene sequence: CDR1 SGHVS, CDR2 FQNEAQ. The ends lost 4 bases at V and 4 bases at J; junction bases unmatched: 2.

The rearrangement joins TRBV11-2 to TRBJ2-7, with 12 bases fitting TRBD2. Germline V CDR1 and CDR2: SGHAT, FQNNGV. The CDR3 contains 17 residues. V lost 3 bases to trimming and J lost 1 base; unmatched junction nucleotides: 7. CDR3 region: CASSFGLAGLGSYEQYF. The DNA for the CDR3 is TGTGCCAGCAGCTTTGGACTAGCGGGGTTGGGGTCCTACGAGCAGTACTTC. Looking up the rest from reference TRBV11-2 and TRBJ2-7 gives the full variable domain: EAGVAQSPRYKIIEKRQSVAFWCNPISGHATLYWYQQILGQGPKLLIQFQNNGVVDDSQLPKDRFSAERLKGVDSTLKIQPAKLEDSAVYLCASSFGLAGLGSYEQYFGPGTRLTVT.